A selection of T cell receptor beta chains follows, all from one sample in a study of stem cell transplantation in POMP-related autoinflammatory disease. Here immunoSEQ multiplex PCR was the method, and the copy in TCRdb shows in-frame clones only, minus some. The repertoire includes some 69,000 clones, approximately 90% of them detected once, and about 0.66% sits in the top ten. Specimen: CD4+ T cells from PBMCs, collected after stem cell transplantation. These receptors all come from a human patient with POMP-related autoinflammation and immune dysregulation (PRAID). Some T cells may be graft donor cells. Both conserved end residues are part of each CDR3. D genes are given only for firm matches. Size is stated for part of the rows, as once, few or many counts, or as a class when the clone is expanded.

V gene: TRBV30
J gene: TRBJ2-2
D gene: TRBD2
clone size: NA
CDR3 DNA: TGTGCCTGGAGTCCCGGCCCCTTAGCGGGATGGCCCTACACCGGGGAGCTGTTTTTT
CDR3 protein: CAWSPGPLAGWPYTGELFF

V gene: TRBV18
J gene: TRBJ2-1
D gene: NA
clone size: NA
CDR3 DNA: TGTGCCAGCGCCGACAGGGCCCCGGGAGGCAATGAGCAGTTCTTC
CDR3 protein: CASADRAPGGNEQFF

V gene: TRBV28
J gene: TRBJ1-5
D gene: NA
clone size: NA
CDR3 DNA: TGTGCCAGCAGTCCCCGGGACGGTGGTTGGCCCCAGCATTTT
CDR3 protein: CASSPRDGGWPQHF

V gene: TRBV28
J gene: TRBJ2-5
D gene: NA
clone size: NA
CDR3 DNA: TGTGCCAGCAGTCCAAGACGCGGGACAGCGCTCCAAGAGACCCAGTACTTC
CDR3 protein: CASSPRRGTALQETQYF

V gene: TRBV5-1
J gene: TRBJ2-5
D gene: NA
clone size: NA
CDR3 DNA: TGCGCCAGCAGCTTGAAAGGGGAGACCCAGTACTTC
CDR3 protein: CASSLKGETQYF

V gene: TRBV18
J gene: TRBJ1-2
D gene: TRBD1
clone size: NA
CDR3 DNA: TGTGCCAGCTCACCGGAGGCGTCAACAGGGGGCTTGGATGGCTACACCTTC
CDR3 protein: CASSPEASTGGLDGYTF

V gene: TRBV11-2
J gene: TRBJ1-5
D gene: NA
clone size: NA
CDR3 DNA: TGTGCCAGCAGCCCCGGAGGGGCGGGGGAGTATAATCCCCAGCATTTT
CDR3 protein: CASSPGGAGEYNPQHF

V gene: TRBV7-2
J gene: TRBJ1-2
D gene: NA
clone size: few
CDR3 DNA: TGTGCCAGCAGCTTTGTTCCCCTCCAAGGCTACACCTTC
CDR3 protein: CASSFVPLQGYTF

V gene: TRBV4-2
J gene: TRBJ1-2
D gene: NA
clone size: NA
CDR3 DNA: TGTGCCAGCAGCTTTGATTTTGACAGGTCCCACTATGGCTACACCTTC
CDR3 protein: CASSFDFDRSHYGYTF

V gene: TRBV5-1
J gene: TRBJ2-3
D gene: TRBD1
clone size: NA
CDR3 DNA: TGCGCCAGCAGCCCCGGGACAGGGTTCCATACGCAGTATTTT
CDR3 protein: CASSPGTGFHTQYF

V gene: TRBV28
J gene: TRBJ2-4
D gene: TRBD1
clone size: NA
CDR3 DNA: TGTGCCAGCAGTTTATACCGGCCAGGGGGCTTTGGCAAAAACATTCAGTACTTC
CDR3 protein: CASSLYRPGGFGKNIQYF

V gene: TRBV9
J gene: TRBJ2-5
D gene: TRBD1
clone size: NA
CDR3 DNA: TGTGCCAGCAGCGCGGGACAGGGGGAAGAGACCCAGTACTTC
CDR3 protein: CASSAGQGEETQYF

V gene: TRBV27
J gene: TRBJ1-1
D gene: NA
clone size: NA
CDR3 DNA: TGTGCCAGCAGTTATGCAGGGCCGTATGAAGCTTTCTTT
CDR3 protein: CASSYAGPYEAFF

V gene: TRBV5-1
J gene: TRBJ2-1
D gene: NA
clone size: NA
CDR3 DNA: TGCGCCAGCAGCTTGGAACAGGGCTCCTACAATGAGCAGTTCTTC
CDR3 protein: CASSLEQGSYNEQFF

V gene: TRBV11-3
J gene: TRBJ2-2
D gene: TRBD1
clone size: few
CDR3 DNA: TGTGCCAGCAGCCCCCGAGCAGGGGGATCCGGGGAGCTGTTTTTT
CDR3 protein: CASSPRAGGSGELFF

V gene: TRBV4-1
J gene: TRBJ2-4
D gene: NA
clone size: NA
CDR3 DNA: TGCGCCAGCAGCCCTTGGATGGGAGACATTCAGTACTTC
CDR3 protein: CASSPWMGDIQYF

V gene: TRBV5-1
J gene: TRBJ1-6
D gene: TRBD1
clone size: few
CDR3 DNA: TGCGCCAGCAGCATAAACAGGGGGCGGGAATCACCCCTCCACTTT
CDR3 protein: CASSINRGRESPLHF

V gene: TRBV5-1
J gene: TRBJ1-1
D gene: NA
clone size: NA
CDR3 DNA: TGCGCCAGCAGCTCGAGTAGTACAGGCTCGACTGAAGCTTTCTTT
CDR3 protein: CASSSSSTGSTEAFF

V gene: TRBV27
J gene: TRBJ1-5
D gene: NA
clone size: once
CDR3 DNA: TGTGCCAGCAGTTTCAAAGGGACACCCAGCAATCAGCCCCAGCATTTT
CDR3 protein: CASSFKGTPSNQPQHF

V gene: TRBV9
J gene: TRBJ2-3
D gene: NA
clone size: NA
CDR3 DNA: TGTGCCAGCAGCGTAAGCACAGATACGCAGTATTTT
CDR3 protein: CASSVSTDTQYF

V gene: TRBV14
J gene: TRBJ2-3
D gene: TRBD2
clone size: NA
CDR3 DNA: TGTGCCAGCAGCCAAGTATGGACTAGCGGGATCACAGATACGCAGTATTTT
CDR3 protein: CASSQVWTSGITDTQYF

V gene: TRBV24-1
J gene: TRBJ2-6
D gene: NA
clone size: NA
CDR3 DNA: TGTGCCACCAGTGATGACACTGGGGCCAACGTCCTGACTTTC
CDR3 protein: CATSDDTGANVLTF

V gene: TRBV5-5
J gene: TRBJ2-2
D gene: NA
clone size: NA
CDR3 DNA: TGTGCCAGCAGCTTGGCTGGGGGAGGGGAGCTGTTTTTT
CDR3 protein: CASSLAGGGELFF

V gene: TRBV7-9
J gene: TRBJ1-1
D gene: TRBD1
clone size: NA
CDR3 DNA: TGTGCCAGCAGCTCAACCGGGACAGTGAACACTGAAGCTTTCTTT
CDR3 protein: CASSSTGTVNTEAFF

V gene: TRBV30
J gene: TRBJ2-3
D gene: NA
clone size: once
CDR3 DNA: TGTGCCTGGAGTGTAAGGGCCCAACAGCCTAGCACAGATACGCAGTATTTT
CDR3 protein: CAWSVRAQQPSTDTQYF

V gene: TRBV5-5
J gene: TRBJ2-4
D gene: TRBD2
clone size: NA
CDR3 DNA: TGTGCCAGCAGCTTGCTAGCTAGCGGACTAGCCAAAAACATTCAGTACTTC
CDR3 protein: CASSLLASGLAKNIQYF

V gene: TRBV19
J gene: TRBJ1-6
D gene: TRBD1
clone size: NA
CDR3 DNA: TGTGCCAGTAATCTTAGACAGGGCGGAATCAATTCACCCCTCCACTTT
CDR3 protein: CASNLRQGGINSPLHF

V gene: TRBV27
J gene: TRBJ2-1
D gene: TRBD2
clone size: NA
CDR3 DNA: TGTGCCAGCACTAGCGGGAGTCGGAATGAGCAGTTCTTC
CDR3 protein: CASTSGSRNEQFF

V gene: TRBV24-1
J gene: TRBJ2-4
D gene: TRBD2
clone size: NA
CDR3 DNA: TGTGCCACCAGTGATGGGACTAGCGGGAGGAAAAACATTCAGTACTTC
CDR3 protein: CATSDGTSGRKNIQYF

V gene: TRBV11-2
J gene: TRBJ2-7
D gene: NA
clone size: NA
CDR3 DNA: TGTGCCAGCAGCTTAGATACACGGGCGGAGCAGTACTTC
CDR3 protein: CASSLDTRAEQYF

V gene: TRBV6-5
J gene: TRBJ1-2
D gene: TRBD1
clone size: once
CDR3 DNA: TGTGCCAGCAGTTACCAGGACAGGGGGCAGGATGGCTACACCTTC
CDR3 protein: CASSYQDRGQDGYTF

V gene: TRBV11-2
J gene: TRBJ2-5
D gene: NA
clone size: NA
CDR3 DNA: TGTGCCAGTACCACCGGCGGGAAAGAGACCCAGTACTTC
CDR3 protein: CASTTGGKETQYF

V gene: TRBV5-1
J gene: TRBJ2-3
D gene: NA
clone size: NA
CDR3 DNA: TGCGCCAGCAGCTTGCAGCGGCGAAACACAGATACGCAGTATTTT
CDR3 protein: CASSLQRRNTDTQYF

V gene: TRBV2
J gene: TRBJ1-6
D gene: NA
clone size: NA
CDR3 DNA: TGTGCCAGCAGTGCCGAGGTTAGGAATTCACCCCTCCACTTT
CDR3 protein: CASSAEVRNSPLHF

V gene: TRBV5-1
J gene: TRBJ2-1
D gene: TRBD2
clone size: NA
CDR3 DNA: TGCGCCAGCAGCTTGGTGCCCACCCTGACTAGCGGGAGAGGGAACTACAATGAGCAGTTCTTC
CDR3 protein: CASSLVPTLTSGRGNYNEQFF

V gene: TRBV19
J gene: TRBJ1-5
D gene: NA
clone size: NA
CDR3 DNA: TGTGCCAGTCGGTCGGTCAATCAGCCCCAGCATTTT
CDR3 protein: CASRSVNQPQHF

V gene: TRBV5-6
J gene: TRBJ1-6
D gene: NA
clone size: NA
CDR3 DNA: TGTGCCAGCAGCTTGGGGTTTAGACTCGCAAATTCACCCCTCCACTTT
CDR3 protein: CASSLGFRLANSPLHF

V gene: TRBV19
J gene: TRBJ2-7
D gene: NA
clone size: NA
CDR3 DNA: TGTGCCAGTGGAGACAGGCCATACGAGCAGTACTTC
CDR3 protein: CASGDRPYEQYF

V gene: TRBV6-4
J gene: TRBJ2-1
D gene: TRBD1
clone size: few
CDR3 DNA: TGTGCCAGCAGCTTACTGCCGGGACAGGGGCGCAATGAGCAGTTCTTC
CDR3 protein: CASSLLPGQGRNEQFF

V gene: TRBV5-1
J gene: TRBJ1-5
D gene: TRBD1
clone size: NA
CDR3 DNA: TGCGCCAGCAGCTTGGAGGGACAGACGAAACATTTT
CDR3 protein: CASSLEGQTKHF

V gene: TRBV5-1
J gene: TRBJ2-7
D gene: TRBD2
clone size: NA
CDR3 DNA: TGCGCCAGCAGCTTGGAGGGACTACTAAGCTCCTACGAGCAGTACTTC
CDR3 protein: CASSLEGLLSSYEQYF

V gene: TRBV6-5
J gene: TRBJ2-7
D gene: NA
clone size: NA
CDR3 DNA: TGTGCCAGCAGGTCAGGGGATGTGAACGAGCAGTACTTC
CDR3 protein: CASRSGDVNEQYF

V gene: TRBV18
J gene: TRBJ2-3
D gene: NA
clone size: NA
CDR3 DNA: TGTGCCAGCTCAAAACTTCGTAGTCGGGGCACAGATACGCAGTATTTT
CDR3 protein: CASSKLRSRGTDTQYF

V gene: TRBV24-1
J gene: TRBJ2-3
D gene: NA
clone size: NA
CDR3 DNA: TGTGCCACCAGTGATCCCCGGGCAGGGGGGCCAGATACGCAGTATTTT
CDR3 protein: CATSDPRAGGPDTQYF

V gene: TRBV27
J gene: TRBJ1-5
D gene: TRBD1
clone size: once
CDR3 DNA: TGTGCCAGCAGGGGACAGGGGCCTTATAGCAATCAGCCCCAGCATTTT
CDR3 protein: CASRGQGPYSNQPQHF

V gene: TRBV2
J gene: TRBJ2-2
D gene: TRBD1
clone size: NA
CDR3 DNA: TGTGCCAGCACATTACAGGGGACCGGGGAGCTGTTTTTT
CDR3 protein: CASTLQGTGELFF